Listed below are T cell receptor beta chains from one sample, sequenced in a study of shared T cell receptors in the human thymus. The method was immunoSEQ multiplex PCR; TCRdb's version includes in-frame clones alone and lacks a portion of them. The sample holds under 450,000 clones, 95% seen once. The sample was thymocytes. Receptors originate from a human donor. Each CDR3 is given with its conserved first and last residue. A D gene is named only where the DNA matches it firmly. Size tells how often a clone was seen (once, few, many) or the class of an expanded clone, and some rows leave it out.

size: .
D: TRBD2
J: TRBJ2-7
V: TRBV18
CDR3: CASSRTSGRAHKYEQYF
DNA: TGTGCCAGCTCACGGACTAGCGGGAGGGCCCACAAATACGAGCAGTACTTC

size: .
D: .
J: TRBJ1-4
V: TRBV5-6
CDR3: CASSLVRGEGATNEKLFF
DNA: TGTGCCAGCAGCTTGGTGAGGGGGGAAGGGGCAACTAATGAAAAACTGTTTTTT

size: .
D: TRBD2
J: TRBJ2-7
V: TRBV5-4
CDR3: CASSPPELGLAENYEQYF
DNA: TGTGCCAGCAGCCCCCCGGAACTGGGACTAGCGGAAAACTACGAGCAGTACTTC

size: .
D: .
J: TRBJ2-7
V: TRBV6-1
CDR3: CASSASFRGPIYEQYF
DNA: TGTGCCAGCAGTGCTTCTTTTAGGGGCCCAATCTACGAGCAGTACTTC

size: .
D: TRBD1
J: TRBJ2-7
V: TRBV28
CDR3: CASSTPGQLYEQYF
DNA: TGTGCCAGCAGTACACCGGGACAGTTATACGAGCAGTACTTC

size: .
D: TRBD1
J: TRBJ2-1
V: TRBV28
CDR3: CASSLGQGSDEQFF
DNA: TGTGCCAGCAGCTTGGGACAGGGGAGTGATGAGCAGTTCTTC

size: .
D: TRBD1
J: TRBJ1-5
V: TRBV6-6
CDR3: CASNGRQGPNQPQHF
DNA: TGTGCCAGCAACGGGCGACAGGGGCCAAATCAGCCCCAGCATTTT

size: .
D: TRBD2
J: TRBJ2-1
V: TRBV27
CDR3: CASSSPSGSGYNEQFF
DNA: TGTGCCAGCAGTTCCCCTAGCGGGAGCGGTTACAATGAGCAGTTCTTC

size: .
D: .
J: TRBJ2-1
V: TRBV18
CDR3: CASSPPWQMIKYNEQFF
DNA: TGTGCCAGCTCACCACCGTGGCAGATGATCAAATACAATGAGCAGTTCTTC

size: .
D: .
J: TRBJ1-1
V: TRBV7-9
CDR3: CASSLGFGAGAEAFF
DNA: TGTGCCAGCAGCTTAGGATTCGGGGCTGGCGCTGAAGCTTTCTTT

size: .
D: .
J: TRBJ1-3
V: TRBV27
CDR3: CASGTGGRPDTIYF
DNA: TGTGCCAGCGGCACCGGGGGGAGGCCGGACACCATATATTTT

size: once
D: .
J: TRBJ1-1
V: TRBV28
CDR3: CASSLWERRGNTEAFF
DNA: TGTGCCAGCAGTTTGTGGGAAAGGAGGGGGAACACTGAAGCTTTCTTT

size: few
D: TRBD1
J: TRBJ1-4
V: TRBV2
CDR3: CASGGQGTNEKLFF
DNA: TGTGCCAGTGGGGGACAGGGAACTAATGAAAAACTGTTTTTT

size: .
D: .
J: TRBJ2-7
V: TRBV7-2
CDR3: CASSLGTPTPTYEQYF
DNA: TGTGCCAGCAGCTTGGGGACGCCTACCCCAACCTACGAGCAGTACTTC

size: .
D: .
J: TRBJ2-7
V: TRBV18
CDR3: CASSPSSSPTGTRGNEQYF
DNA: TGTGCCAGCTCACCATCGTCGTCTCCTACCGGGACAAGGGGCAACGAGCAGTACTTC

size: .
D: TRBD2
J: TRBJ2-5
V: TRBV7-7
CDR3: CASSLTSGSGETQYF
DNA: TGTGCCAGCAGCTTAACTAGCGGGTCCGGGGAGACCCAGTACTTC

size: .
D: TRBD2
J: TRBJ2-4
V: TRBV4-1
CDR3: CASSQRELAGLKNIQYF
DNA: TGCGCCAGCAGCCAGAGGGAACTAGCGGGGCTCAAAAACATTCAGTACTTC

size: .
D: TRBD1
J: TRBJ2-4
V: TRBV19
CDR3: CASGDRKNIQYF
DNA: TGTGCCTCTGGGGACAGAAAAAACATTCAGTACTTC

size: .
D: TRBD2
J: TRBJ2-1
V: TRBV10-1
CDR3: CASSRLAWDEQFF
DNA: TGCGCCAGCAGTAGACTAGCTTGGGATGAGCAGTTCTTC

size: .
D: .
J: TRBJ1-1
V: TRBV6-5
CDR3: CASSYSVAGWDTEAFF
DNA: TGTGCCAGCAGTTACTCGGTGGCAGGGTGGGACACTGAAGCTTTCTTT

size: .
D: .
J: TRBJ2-7
V: TRBV9
CDR3: CASSVAAYEQYF
DNA: TGTGCCAGCAGCGTAGCGGCCTACGAGCAGTACTTC

size: .
D: TRBD1
J: TRBJ1-2
V: TRBV12-5
CDR3: CAIMDRGGYTF
DNA: TGTGCTATAATGGACAGGGGGGGCTACACCTTC

size: .
D: .
J: TRBJ1-5
V: TRBV28
CDR3: CASSLRQLDQPQHF
DNA: TGTGCCAGCAGTCTGAGACAGCTGGATCAGCCCCAGCATTTT

size: .
D: TRBD2
J: TRBJ2-5
V: TRBV28
CDR3: CASSFPPLKAGDETQYF
DNA: TGTGCCAGCAGTTTCCCCCCTCTGAAAGCGGGAGATGAGACCCAGTACTTC

size: .
D: TRBD2
J: TRBJ2-3
V: TRBV5-1
CDR3: CASSLWPAGVTQEGLTDTQYF
DNA: TGCGCCAGCAGCTTGTGGCCAGCGGGAGTGACACAAGAGGGGCTCACAGATACGCAGTATTTT

size: once
D: .
J: TRBJ2-1
V: TRBV11-3
CDR3: CASSFGSGNEQFF
DNA: TGTGCCAGCAGCTTCGGCAGCGGCAATGAGCAGTTCTTC

size: .
D: TRBD1
J: TRBJ1-3
V: TRBV30
CDR3: CAWRIRDSDGNTIYF
DNA: TGTGCCTGGAGGATCCGGGACAGCGACGGAAACACCATATATTTT

size: .
D: .
J: TRBJ1-5
V: TRBV19
CDR3: CASSTLTPNGDQPQHF
DNA: TGTGCCAGTAGTACCCTAACCCCCAATGGTGATCAGCCCCAGCATTTT

size: .
D: TRBD1
J: TRBJ1-1
V: TRBV11-3
CDR3: CASSPDRAVLATEAFF
DNA: TGTGCCAGCAGCCCGGACAGGGCGGTTTTAGCGACTGAAGCTTTCTTT

size: .
D: .
J: TRBJ1-1
V: TRBV11-1
CDR3: CASSPIGNTEAFF
DNA: TGTGCCAGCAGCCCCATTGGGAACACTGAAGCTTTCTTT

size: .
D: .
J: TRBJ2-7
V: TRBV27
CDR3: CASLSLGPRDEQYF
DNA: TGTGCCTCACTATCCCTGGGTCCTCGGGACGAGCAGTACTTC

size: .
D: TRBD2
J: TRBJ2-2
V: TRBV5-4
CDR3: CASSLRVAGGLYTGELFF
DNA: TGTGCCAGCAGCCTGAGGGTAGCGGGAGGGCTTTACACCGGGGAGCTGTTTTTT

size: .
D: .
J: TRBJ2-4
V: TRBV4-1
CDR3: CASSQDSAKNIQYF
DNA: TGCGCCAGCAGCCAAGACAGCGCCAAAAACATTCAGTACTTC

size: .
D: TRBD2
J: TRBJ2-1
V: TRBV27
CDR3: CASRAVAGECEQFF
DNA: TGTGCCAGCAGGGCAGTGGCGGGAGAGTGTGAGCAGTTCTTC

size: .
D: .
J: TRBJ2-7
V: TRBV5-6
CDR3: CASSSDATPTYGQYF
DNA: TGTGCCAGCAGCTCTGACGCAACCCCCACCTACGGGCAGTACTTC

size: .
D: TRBD2
J: TRBJ2-3
V: TRBV4-3
CDR3: CASSQFNRLAASTDTQYF
DNA: TGCGCCAGCAGCCAATTCAACAGACTAGCTGCTAGCACAGATACGCAGTATTTT

size: once
D: .
J: TRBJ2-7
V: TRBV5-1
CDR3: CASSLGQGALNEQYF
DNA: TGCGCCAGCAGCCTGGGTCAGGGTGCTTTGAACGAGCAGTACTTC

size: once
D: TRBD1
J: TRBJ2-1
V: TRBV6-5
CDR3: CASSLTGTGVMEQFF
DNA: TGTGCCAGCAGCCTGACAGGGACAGGAGTTATGGAGCAGTTCTTC

size: .
D: .
J: TRBJ2-5
V: TRBV30
CDR3: CAWDTRTSETQYF
DNA: TGTGCCTGGGATACAAGGACCTCCGAGACCCAGTACTTC

size: .
D: .
J: TRBJ2-3
V: TRBV12-5
CDR3: CASGLVARQDRTDTQYF
DNA: TGTGCTAGTGGTTTGGTAGCCCGGCAGGACCGCACAGATACGCAGTATTTT

size: .
D: .
J: TRBJ1-1
V: TRBV14
CDR3: CASSPSTRGNTEAFF
DNA: TGTGCCAGCAGCCCATCCACGCGCGGGAACACTGAAGCTTTCTTT

size: .
D: .
J: TRBJ1-3
V: TRBV11-2
CDR3: CASSLKRARNSGNTIYF
DNA: TGTGCCAGCAGCTTAAAAAGGGCTCGCAACTCTGGAAACACCATATATTTT

size: .
D: .
J: TRBJ2-7
V: TRBV23-1
CDR3: CASSPRDGSYEQYF
DNA: TGCGCCAGCTCCCCCCGGGACGGCTCCTACGAGCAGTACTTC

size: .
D: TRBD2
J: TRBJ2-3
V: TRBV25-1
CDR3: CASSERAGTSVTDTQYF
DNA: TGTGCCAGCAGTGAAAGGGCCGGGACTAGCGTAACAGATACGCAGTATTTT

size: .
D: TRBD2
J: TRBJ2-5
V: TRBV13
CDR3: CASSGWGLAGINSYQETQYF
DNA: TGTGCCAGCAGCGGATGGGGACTAGCGGGTATTAATTCGTACCAAGAGACCCAGTACTTC

size: .
D: TRBD1
J: TRBJ1-5
V: TRBV7-9
CDR3: CASSLEPGGDGNQPQHF
DNA: TGTGCCAGCAGCTTGGAACCAGGGGGTGACGGCAATCAGCCCCAGCATTTT

size: .
D: .
J: TRBJ1-1
V: TRBV6-1
CDR3: CASSEPQTGRNTEAFF
DNA: TGTGCCAGCAGTGAGCCCCAAACAGGGAGGAACACTGAAGCTTTCTTT

size: few
D: .
J: TRBJ2-5
V: TRBV27
CDR3: CASSFYPQGKEETQYF
DNA: TGTGCCAGCAGTTTCTACCCTCAGGGGAAGGAGGAGACCCAGTACTTC

size: .
D: .
J: TRBJ1-5
V: TRBV30
CDR3: CAWGARVNNQPQHF
DNA: TGTGCCTGGGGTGCCAGGGTTAACAATCAGCCCCAGCATTTT

size: .
D: TRBD1
J: TRBJ2-4
V: TRBV19
CDR3: CASSRQGAVRKNIQYF
DNA: TGTGCCAGTAGCCGACAGGGGGCGGTCAGGAAAAACATTCAGTACTTC

size: .
D: .
J: TRBJ1-1
V: TRBV5-6
CDR3: CASSWLSGRPPIEAFF
DNA: TGTGCCAGCAGCTGGCTTTCGGGACGCCCGCCCATTGAAGCTTTCTTT

size: .
D: TRBD2
J: TRBJ2-3
V: TRBV5-1
CDR3: CASNAPSGYADTQYF
DNA: TGCGCCAGCAATGCCCCTAGCGGGTATGCAGATACGCAGTATTTT

size: .
D: TRBD1
J: TRBJ2-3
V: TRBV27
CDR3: CASSPRPGTGEPADTQYF
DNA: TGTGCCAGCAGTCCCCGACCCGGGACAGGGGAACCCGCAGATACGCAGTATTTT